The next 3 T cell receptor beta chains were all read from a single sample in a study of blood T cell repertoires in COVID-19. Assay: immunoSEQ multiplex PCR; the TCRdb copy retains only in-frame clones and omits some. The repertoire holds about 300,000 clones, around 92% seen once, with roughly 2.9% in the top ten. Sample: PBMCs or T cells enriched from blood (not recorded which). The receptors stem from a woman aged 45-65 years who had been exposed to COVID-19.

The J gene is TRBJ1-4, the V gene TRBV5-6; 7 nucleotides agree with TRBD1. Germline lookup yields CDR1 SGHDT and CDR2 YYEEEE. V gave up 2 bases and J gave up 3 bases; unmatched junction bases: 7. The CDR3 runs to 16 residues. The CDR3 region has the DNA TGTGCCAGCAGCTTATTCAGGGGGAAATCTAATGAAAAACTGTTTTTT. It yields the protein CASSLFRGKSNEKLFF.

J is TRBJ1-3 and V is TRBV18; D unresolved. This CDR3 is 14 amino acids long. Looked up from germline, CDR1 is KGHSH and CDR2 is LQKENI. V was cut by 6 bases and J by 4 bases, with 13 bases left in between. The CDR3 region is CASSPMPVGNTIYF. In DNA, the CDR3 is TGTGCCAGCTCCCCAATGCCGGTCGGAAACACCATATATTTT.

CDR3 sequence (DNA): TGTGCCAGCAGCTTAGGACTCACAGGGAGCCATTACTCCTACAATGAGCAGTTCTTC. Translation: CASSLGLTGSHYSYNEQFF. The chain links TRBV7-9 to TRBJ2-1, with TRBD1 as a possible D gene (6 bases). V dropped 1 base and J dropped 0 bases, with 19 bases sitting between them. The CDR3 covers 19 residues. Germline loops: CDR1 SEHNR, CDR2 FQNEAQ (reference sequence).